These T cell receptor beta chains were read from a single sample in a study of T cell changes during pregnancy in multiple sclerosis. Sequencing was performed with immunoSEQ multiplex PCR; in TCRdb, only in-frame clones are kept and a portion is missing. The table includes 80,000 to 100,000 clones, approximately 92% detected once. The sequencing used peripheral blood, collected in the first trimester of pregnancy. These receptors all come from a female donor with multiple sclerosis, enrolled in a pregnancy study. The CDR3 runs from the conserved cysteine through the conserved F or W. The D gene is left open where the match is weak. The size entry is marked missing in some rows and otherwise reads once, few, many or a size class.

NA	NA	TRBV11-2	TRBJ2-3	CASSPSSHLDTQYF	TGTGCCAGCAGCCCCTCTAGTCATCTCGATACGCAGTATTTT
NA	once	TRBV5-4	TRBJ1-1	CASSSPAAPNTEAFF	TGTGCCAGCAGCTCACCCGCAGCGCCGAACACTGAAGCTTTCTTT
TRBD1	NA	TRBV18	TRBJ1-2	CASSYRTGILDSVGYTF	TGTGCCAGCTCATATCGGACAGGAATTTTGGATTCTGTGGGCTACACCTTC
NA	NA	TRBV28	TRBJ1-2	CASRIEGRGYGYTF	TGTGCCAGCAGAATCGAGGGGAGGGGATATGGCTACACCTTC
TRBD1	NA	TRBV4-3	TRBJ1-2	CASSPRTGGYYGYTF	TGCGCCAGCAGCCCGAGGACAGGGGGCTACTATGGCTACACCTTC
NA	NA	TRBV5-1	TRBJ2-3	CASSLGGQPPTDTQYF	TGCGCCAGCAGCTTGGGCGGGCAGCCCCCCACAGATACGCAGTATTTT
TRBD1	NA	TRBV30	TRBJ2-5	CAWSAGQGAAETQYF	TGTGCCTGGAGCGCGGGACAGGGGGCGGCAGAGACCCAGTACTTC
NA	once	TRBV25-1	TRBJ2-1	CASSDLAGTINEQFF	TGTGCCAGCAGTGATCTGGCGGGGACGATCAATGAGCAGTTCTTC
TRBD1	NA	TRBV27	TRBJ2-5	CASRRRGRRETQYF	TGTGCCAGCAGGCGCAGGGGGCGAAGAGAGACCCAGTACTTC
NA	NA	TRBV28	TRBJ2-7	CASSFRLGGDEQYF	TGTGCCAGCAGTTTTCGCCTAGGAGGGGACGAGCAGTACTTC
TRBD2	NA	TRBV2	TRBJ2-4	CASSEGLAGNKNIQYF	TGTGCCAGCAGTGAAGGGCTAGCGGGGAACAAAAACATTCAGTACTTC
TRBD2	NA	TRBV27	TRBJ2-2	CASSLLEGGTGELFF	TGTGCCAGCAGTTTGTTGGAGGGAGGGACCGGGGAGCTGTTTTTT
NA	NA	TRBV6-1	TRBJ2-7	CASSWAGARAYEQYF	TGTGCCAGCAGTTGGGCAGGGGCACGAGCCTACGAGCAGTACTTC
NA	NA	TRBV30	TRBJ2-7	CAWRKGEMYF	TGTGCCTGGAGGAAGGGGGAGATGTACTTC
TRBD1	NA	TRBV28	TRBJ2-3	CASSFGDRVTDTQYF	TGTGCCAGCAGTTTCGGGGACAGGGTCACAGATACGCAGTATTTT
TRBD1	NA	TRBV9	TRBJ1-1	CASSATGGANTEAFF	TGTGCCAGCAGCGCAACAGGGGGGGCGAACACTGAAGCTTTCTTT
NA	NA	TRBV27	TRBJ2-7	CASRFSGNYEQYF	TGTGCCAGCAGGTTTAGCGGAAACTACGAGCAGTACTTC
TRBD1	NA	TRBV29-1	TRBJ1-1	CSVRRTGMNTEAFF	TGCAGCGTTAGACGGACAGGGATGAACACTGAAGCTTTCTTT
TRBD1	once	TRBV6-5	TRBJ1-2	CASRSDRRYGYTF	TGTGCCAGCAGGTCGGACAGGAGATATGGCTACACCTTC
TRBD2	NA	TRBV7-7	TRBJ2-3	CASSPTSGWEDTQYF	TGTGCTAGCAGCCCTACTAGCGGGTGGGAAGATACGCAGTATTTT
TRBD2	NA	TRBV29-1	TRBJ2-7	CSVPGTKLTPYEQYF	TGCAGCGTTCCAGGGACTAAGTTGACTCCCTACGAGCAGTACTTC
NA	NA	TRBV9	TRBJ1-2	CASSVQGVGYTF	TGTGCCAGCAGCGTCCAGGGCGTCGGCTACACCTTC
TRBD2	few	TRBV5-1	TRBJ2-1	CASSFIAGTSYNEQFF	TGCGCCAGCAGCTTCATAGCGGGAACCTCCTACAATGAGCAGTTCTTC
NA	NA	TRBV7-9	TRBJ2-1	CASSPGLAEVSYNEQFF	TGTGCCAGCAGCCCCGGGTTAGCGGAAGTCTCCTACAATGAGCAGTTCTTC
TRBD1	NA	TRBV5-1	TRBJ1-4	CASSLKLGTGNEKLFF	TGCGCCAGCAGCCTGAAGCTTGGGACAGGGAATGAAAAACTGTTTTTT
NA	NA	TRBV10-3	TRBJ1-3	CAISGGKDTIYF	TGTGCCATCAGTGGAGGGAAAGACACCATATATTTT
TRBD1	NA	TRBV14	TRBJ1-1	CASSPHRGRMNTEAFF	TGTGCCAGCAGCCCCCACAGGGGGCGGATGAACACTGAAGCTTTCTTT